These T cell receptor beta chains were read from a single sample in a study of shared clonotypes between healthy human individuals. Generated by immunoSEQ multiplex PCR, the TCRdb table keeps only in-frame clones and is missing some. The repertoire holds about 800,000 clones, with 90% to 97% as singletons. Sequenced material: naive CD8+ T cells sorted from blood. The receptors stem from a young man in good health. The CDR3 runs from the conserved cysteine through the conserved F or W.

j_gene: TRBJ2-1
v_gene: TRBV21-1
CDR3aa: CASSKRDDNEQFF

j_gene: TRBJ2-1
v_gene: TRBV5-6
CDR3aa: CASSDGTYNEQFF

j_gene: TRBJ1-4
v_gene: TRBV7-9
CDR3aa: CASTTGEGGEKLFF

j_gene: TRBJ2-1
v_gene: TRBV2
CDR3aa: CASSAGLGNEQFF

j_gene: TRBJ2-2
v_gene: TRBV11-2
CDR3aa: CASSSGWGSGELFF

j_gene: TRBJ1-1
v_gene: TRBV28
CDR3aa: CASSLTGRGYTEAFF

j_gene: TRBJ2-1
v_gene: TRBV6-6
CDR3aa: CASSYRVKEQFF

j_gene: TRBJ1-5
v_gene: TRBV27
CDR3aa: CASWDRDSNQPQHF

j_gene: TRBJ2-7
v_gene: TRBV18
CDR3aa: CASSLTRTGVVYEQYF

j_gene: TRBJ1-1
v_gene: TRBV13
CDR3aa: CASSWGYRDTEAFF

j_gene: TRBJ2-7
v_gene: TRBV5-1
CDR3aa: CASSFGYSYEQYF

j_gene: TRBJ1-2
v_gene: TRBV27
CDR3aa: CASSRMTGVDGYTF

j_gene: TRBJ2-3
v_gene: TRBV5-1
CDR3aa: CASSPLGGTSSTDTQYF

j_gene: TRBJ1-4
v_gene: TRBV27
CDR3aa: CASSSMTGVFEKLFF

j_gene: TRBJ2-3
v_gene: TRBV18
CDR3aa: CASSIPRGDTQYF

j_gene: TRBJ1-1
v_gene: TRBV6-1
CDR3aa: CASPDYPRVNTEAFF

j_gene: TRBJ2-6
v_gene: TRBV15
CDR3aa: CATSSNPTMASGANVLTF

j_gene: TRBJ2-7
v_gene: TRBV4-1
CDR3aa: CASSFQYDSYEQYF

j_gene: TRBJ1-1
v_gene: TRBV7-8
CDR3aa: CASSYGQFGAFF

j_gene: TRBJ2-1
v_gene: TRBV19
CDR3aa: CASSIGGTVEFDEQFF

j_gene: TRBJ2-7
v_gene: TRBV5-1
CDR3aa: CASSFHRDSLHEQYF

j_gene: TRBJ1-1
v_gene: TRBV28
CDR3aa: CASRPPIRTATIRTEAFF

j_gene: TRBJ2-3
v_gene: TRBV7-2
CDR3aa: CASSLVATFTDTQYF

j_gene: TRBJ2-7
v_gene: TRBV27
CDR3aa: CASSLSDGTYEQYF

j_gene: TRBJ2-1
v_gene: TRBV7-9
CDR3aa: CASSLARDEQFF

j_gene: TRBJ1-1
v_gene: TRBV4-1
CDR3aa: CASSQDVGRTFF

j_gene: TRBJ2-5
v_gene: TRBV7-9
CDR3aa: CASSPRTPLQETQYF

j_gene: TRBJ2-1
v_gene: TRBV7-9
CDR3aa: CASSLAGSYNEQFF

j_gene: TRBJ2-7
v_gene: TRBV6-1
CDR3aa: CASRGGGAYEQYF